This T cell receptor beta chain was observed in a study of T cell responses to AZD1222 COVID-19 vaccine. Findings and caveats of the study: All repertoire sampling was performed exclusively after the peak T cell response.

V shed 9 bases and J 6 bases; nucleotides not matched to a gene: 8. The germline V gene encodes CDR1 LNHNV and CDR2 YYDKDF (reference sequence). This CDR3 is 13 amino acids long. Pooled samples include second doses given at about 4 or 12 weeks. Sequenced by immunoSEQ multiplex PCR; TCRdb stores in-frame clones only, minus some. The table shows over 95,000 clones, with roughly 86% occurring only once. Regarding this clone: The target antigen is unknown.

The TCR originated in an adult who received the AZD1222 COVID-19 vaccine. This sample comprised peripheral blood, obtained 28 days after the second AZD1222 dose. The chain combines TRBV15 with TRBJ2-1; 7 bases line up with TRBD2. CDR3 bases: TGTGCCACAGGCGGGCGGGAGCTCAATGAGCAGTTCTTC. Protein: CATGGRELNEQFF.